This TCR beta chain derives from a study of human T cells and chemical hapten exposure. Study observations and caveats: Expanded TCR sets contained significantly more large CDR3 similarity clusters than controls.

CDR3 length: 13 residues. Germline V gives CDR1 SQVTM, CDR2 ANQGSEA. Trimming pared 5 bases from V and 4 bases from J, leaving 14 bases between. Each CDR3 protein is one row after TCRdb ran MiXCR on the RACE reads. Here the sample spans a few hundred thousand distinct CDR3 sequences, over 7.5% being singletons. About this clonotype itself: Its antigen remains unknown.

Described time point: pre-sensitization, week 0. Noted treatment: therapeutic diphenylcyclopropenone sensitization with weekly scalp DPC. This TCR was sampled from a man younger than 30 with alopecia areata. Some clones in this sample may be carry-over from other donors' samples. Sample: whole blood, taken in connection with sensitization to the hapten diphenylcyclopropenone (DPC). This chain uses TRBV29-1 with TRBJ1-1, with D unclear. The CDR3 loop is CSVKRTVGTEAFF. Here the CDR3 DNA reads TGCAGCGTTAAGCGGACTGTTGGCACTGAAGCTTTCTTT.